The 17 T cell receptor beta chains listed next were all sequenced from one sample in a study of blood T cells in healthy people across ages. Using a J-beta primer mix together with a sample-barcoded 5' primer, a second PCR was run for roughly 6 to 12 cycles. TCRdb processed the 5' RACE reads anew with MiXCR; each CDR3 protein has one entry. Seen here are fewer than 2,000,000 distinct CDR3 sequences, 35% to 50% observed once, and the top ten hold roughly 23%. The specimen sequenced was blood. The receptors here all came from a human donor in good health.

This chain connects TRBV7-2 to TRBJ2-5; tentatively, D is TRBD1 or TRBD2 (5 bases each). Trimming removed 7 bases at V and 4 bases at J, with 22 bases between. Germline CDR1 is SGHTA and CDR2 is FQGNSA. CDR3 length: 16 amino acids. For the CDR3, the DNA is TGTGCCAGCACCAAGGGGAGCTTCACGATCCGAGAGACCCAGTACTTC. Amino acid sequence: CASTKGSFTIRETQYF.

Of note for this clonotype: The junction departs from germline at one end; a sequencing error may be responsible. V usage is TRBV27 and J usage is TRBJ2-1; 8 positions match TRBD2. This CDR3 comprises 18 residues. Germline V gives CDR1 MNHEY, CDR2 SMNVEV (reference sequence). CDR3 in DNA: TGTGCCAGCAGTTTATTACTAGCGGCTTCACCCTCCTACACTGAGCAGTTCTTC. It encodes CASSLLLAASPSYTEQFF.

Concerning this clonotype itself: A read error is likely here: a far larger clone is one base away. CDR3 in DNA: TGTGCCAGCAGTTACTCCTACAGTGAGCAGTTCTTC. Its translation: CASSYSYSEQFF. The rearrangement links TRBV6-2 or TRBV6-3 to TRBJ2-1; no definite D call. Germline V gene sequence: CDR1 MNHEY, CDR2 SVGEGT. The CDR3 consists of 12 residues.

Of note for this clonotype: Possible read error: a much larger clone is one base away. V gene TRBV29-1 combines with J gene TRBJ2-7; 12 positions match TRBD1. Germline CDR1 and CDR2: SQVTM and ANQGSEA. The V and J ends lost 4 bases and 3 bases, in that order; junction bases with no gene match: 7. The CDR3 length is 15 residues. The CDR3 spells CSVVGTGGCNYEQYF. The DNA for the CDR3 is TGCAGCGTTGTGGGGACAGGGGGCTGCAACTACGAGCAGTACTTC.

This clonotype was seen only a few times. The chain carries TRBV7-6 and TRBJ2-1; a possible D gene is TRBD1 (5 bases). CDR1 is SGHVS, CDR2 FNYEAQ, per germline. The V end was cut by 2 bases, the J end by 8 bases, with 13 bases between. CDR3 length equals 14 residues. CDR3: CASSLMVGADEQFF. In nucleotides, the CDR3 is TGTGCCAGCAGCTTAATGGTAGGGGCGGATGAGCAGTTCTTC.

This clonotype was observed a handful of times. The genes are TRBV28 and TRBJ1-4; no reliable D call. Trimming removed 2 bases at V and 0 bases at J, with 7 bases between. Germline assignment: CDR1 MDHEN and CDR2 SYDVKM. CDR3 length equals 15 residues. CDR3 sequence (DNA): TGTGCCAGCAGTTTACTGTTCGCAACTAATGAAAAACTGTTTTTT. Protein sequence: CASSLLFATNEKLFF.

The chain recombines TRBV7-3 with TRBJ1-6, with D perhaps TRBD1 (5 bases). Germline CDR1 is SGHTA and CDR2 is FQGTGA. CDR3 length: 14 amino acids. V lost 4 bases, J lost 10 bases, and 14 bases lay in between. The CDR3 is CASSSSPAGSPLHF. The CDR3 DNA sequence: TGTGCCAGCAGCTCCTCGCCGGCAGGGTCACCCCTCCACTTT. The whole variable domain, remainder taken from reference TRBV7-3 and TRBJ1-6, is GAGVSQTPSNKVTEKGKYVELRCDPISGHTALYWYRQSLGQGPEFLIYFQGTGAADDSGLPNDRFFAVRPEGSVSTLKIQRTERGDSAVYLCASSSSPAGSPLHFGNGTRLTVT.

To note about this clonotype: This could be a read error, since a much larger clone is one nucleotide away. V and J are TRBV20-1 and TRBJ2-3, with D unresolved. Between the trimmed V and J ends, which lost 0 bases and 5 bases, there was a span of 12 bases. Per germline, CDR1 DFQATT and CDR2 SNEGSKA (reference sequence). The CDR3 has 14 residues. CDR3 region: CSARDSMRRDTQYF. In DNA, the CDR3 is TGCAGTGCTAGAGATTCTATGCGGAGAGATACGCAGTATTTT.

V gene TRBV4-3 combines with J gene TRBJ1-2; D is uncertain. The germline V gene has CDR1 LGHNA and CDR2 YSLEER. V lost 2 bases to trimming and J lost 5 bases, with 12 bases between them. CDR3 length equals 14 residues. The CDR3 region has the DNA TGCGCCAGCAGCCAAAATCGCCTAAGTTATGGCTACACCTTC. Amino acid sequence: CASSQNRLSYGYTF.

This clonotype has more than one count but fewer than ten. V and J are TRBV29-1 and TRBJ2-1, with D possibly matching TRBD2 (6 bases). The closer fit of TRBJ2-7 to the DNA end suggests the J call may be wrong. The CDR3 is made up of 14 amino acids. Germline V gene lookup returns CDR1 SQVTM and CDR2 ANQGSEA. For the CDR3, the DNA is TGCAGCGTCGGTGTGGACGGCGGGGCGAGCGAGCAGTACTTC. This translates into CSVGVDGGASEQYF.

The chain couples TRBV6-1 to TRBJ2-3; tentative D call: TRBD2 (6 bases). The CDR3 is made up of 12 amino acids. Germline CDR1 and CDR2: MNHNS and SASEGT. Trimming took off 6 bases at V and 4 bases at J, with 8 bases between the two ends. Here the CDR3 reads CASRRLADTQYF. CDR3 DNA sequence: TGTGCCAGCAGAAGACTAGCAGATACGCAGTATTTT.

The chain links TRBV3-1 to TRBJ2-4; D gene ambiguous. Germline values: CDR1 LGHDT, CDR2 YNNKEL (reference sequence). Deletions cut 0 bases from V and 3 bases from J, with 15 bases between. This CDR3 has 17 residues. CDR3: CASSQEAQVLVKNIQYF. The CDR3 region has the DNA TGTGCCAGCAGCCAAGAGGCTCAGGTGCTGGTCAAAAACATTCAGTACTTC.

There are a few counts of this clonotype. The chain is built from TRBV9 and TRBJ1-2; D uncertain. Germline-derived CDR1 and CDR2 are SGDLS and YYNGEE. This CDR3 contains 13 residues. V was clipped by 0 bases and J by 5 bases, with 8 bases between them. CDR3 sequence: CASSVVSGYGYTF. CDR3 DNA: TGTGCCAGCAGCGTAGTGTCGGGGTATGGCTACACCTTC.

The chain is built from TRBV12-3 or TRBV12-4 and TRBJ2-1, with a weak D call TRBD1 (5 bases). The CDR3 length is 15 residues. V lost 3 bases, J lost 4 bases, and 13 bases lay in between. CDR3 sequence: CASSLSTVLYNEQFF. The DNA for the CDR3 is TGTGCCAGCAGTTTGTCGACAGTACTTTACAATGAGCAGTTCTTC.

The chain joins TRBV4-1 to TRBJ2-7; TRBD1 agrees at 8 bases. This CDR3 has 13 residues. With 5 bases clipped from V and 6 bases from J, the junction kept 6 bases outside the gene matches. Germline V gene lookup returns CDR1 MGHRA and CDR2 YSYEKL. CDR3 in DNA: TGCGCCAGCAGCAACCCGGACAGGGTCGAGCAGTACTTC. Residues: CASSNPDRVEQYF.

For this clonotype: At one end, the junction sequence differs from germline, possibly due to a read error. The V and J genes are TRBV5-1 and TRBJ2-3; TRBD2 is a possible D gene (5 bases). Germline values: CDR1 SGHRS, CDR2 YFSETQ. This CDR3 has 14 residues. The CDR3 DNA reads as TGCGCCAACAGCTCACCGGGGTACACAGATACGCAGTATTTT. It yields the protein CANSSPGYTDTQYF. The variable domain in full, with the rest retrieved from reference TRBV5-1 and TRBJ2-3, is KAGVTQTPRYLIKTRGQQVTLSCSPISGHRSVSWYQQTPGQGLQFLFEYFSETQRNKGNFPGRFSGRQFSNSRSEMNVSTLELGDSALYLCANSSPGYTDTQYFGPGTRLTVL.

For this clonotype: This may arise from a read error, as a much more abundant clone is one base away. V gene TRBV6-6 combines with J gene TRBJ1-2; D is unresolved. The CDR3 sequence is 12 residues long. Deletions cut 5 bases from V and 4 bases from J, with 8 bases between. Germline V gene data show CDR1 as MNHNY and CDR2 as SVGAGI (reference sequence). The CDR3 DNA reads TGTGCCAGCAGTGACTACAGCTATGGCTACACCTTC. It encodes CASSDYSYGYTF.